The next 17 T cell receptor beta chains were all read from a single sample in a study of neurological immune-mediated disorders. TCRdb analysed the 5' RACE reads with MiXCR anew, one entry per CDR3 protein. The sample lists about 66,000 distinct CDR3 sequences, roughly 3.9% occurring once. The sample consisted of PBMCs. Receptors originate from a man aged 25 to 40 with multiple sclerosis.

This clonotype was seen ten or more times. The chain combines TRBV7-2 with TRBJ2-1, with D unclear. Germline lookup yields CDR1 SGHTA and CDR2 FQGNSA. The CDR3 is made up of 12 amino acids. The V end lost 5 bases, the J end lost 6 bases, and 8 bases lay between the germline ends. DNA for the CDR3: TGTGCCAGCAGCGGAGACCTCAATGAGCAGTTCTTC. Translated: CASSGDLNEQFF.

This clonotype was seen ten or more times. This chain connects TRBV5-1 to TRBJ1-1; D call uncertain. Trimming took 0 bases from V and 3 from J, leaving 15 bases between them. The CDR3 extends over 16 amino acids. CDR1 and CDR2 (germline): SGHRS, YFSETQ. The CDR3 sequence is CASSLAPTIYDTEAFF. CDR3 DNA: TGCGCCAGCAGCTTGGCTCCGACGATCTATGACACTGAAGCTTTCTTT.

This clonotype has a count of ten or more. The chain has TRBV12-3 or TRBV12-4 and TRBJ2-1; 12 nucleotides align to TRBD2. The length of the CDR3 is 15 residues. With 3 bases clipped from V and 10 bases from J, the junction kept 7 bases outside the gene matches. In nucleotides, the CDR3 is TGTGCCAGCAGTTTTTTATTCCTAGCGGGGGGGGAGCAGTTCTTC. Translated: CASSFLFLAGGEQFF.

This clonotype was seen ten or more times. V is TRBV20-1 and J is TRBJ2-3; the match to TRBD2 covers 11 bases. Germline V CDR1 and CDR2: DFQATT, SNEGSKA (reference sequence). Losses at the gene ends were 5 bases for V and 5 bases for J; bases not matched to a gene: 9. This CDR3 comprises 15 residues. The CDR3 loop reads CSAGLSGGARDTQYF. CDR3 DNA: TGCAGTGCTGGACTTAGCGGGGGGGCCAGAGATACGCAGTATTTT.

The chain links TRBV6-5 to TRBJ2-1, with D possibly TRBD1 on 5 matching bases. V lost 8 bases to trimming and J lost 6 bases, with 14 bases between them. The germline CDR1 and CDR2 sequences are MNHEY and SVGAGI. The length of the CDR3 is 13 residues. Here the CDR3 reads CASSFRVVNEQFF. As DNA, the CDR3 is TGTGCCAGCTCGTTCAGGGTGGTCAATGAGCAGTTCTTC.

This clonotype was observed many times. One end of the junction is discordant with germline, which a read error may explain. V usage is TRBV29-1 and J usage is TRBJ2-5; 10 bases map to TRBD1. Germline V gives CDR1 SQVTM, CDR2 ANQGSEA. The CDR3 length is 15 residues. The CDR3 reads CSACPGTGAEEIQYF. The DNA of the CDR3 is TGCAGCGCGTGTCCCGGGACAGGGGCGGAAGAGATCCAGTACTTC.

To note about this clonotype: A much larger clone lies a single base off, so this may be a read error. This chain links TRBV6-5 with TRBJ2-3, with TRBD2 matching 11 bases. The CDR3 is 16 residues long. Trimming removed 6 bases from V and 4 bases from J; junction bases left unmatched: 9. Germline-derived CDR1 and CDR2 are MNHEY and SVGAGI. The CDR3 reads CASSRSSGGTADTQYF. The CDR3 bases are TGTGCCAGCAGCCGTTCTAGCGGGGGGACGGCAGATACGCAGTATTTT.

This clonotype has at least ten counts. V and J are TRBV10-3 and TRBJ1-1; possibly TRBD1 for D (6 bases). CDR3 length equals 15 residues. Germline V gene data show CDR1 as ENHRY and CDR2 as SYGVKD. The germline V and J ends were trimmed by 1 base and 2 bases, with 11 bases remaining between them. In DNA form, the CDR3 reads TGTGCCATCAGTGAGTTCCACAGGGATAACACTGAAGCTTTCTTT. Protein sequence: CAISEFHRDNTEAFF.

The chain's CDR3 is CSAGRTGKDTQYF. The CDR3 region has the DNA TGCAGTGCCGGACGGACAGGGAAAGATACGCAGTATTTT. The V gene is TRBV20-1, the J gene TRBJ2-3; 8 bases line up with TRBD1. From germline, CDR1 is DFQATT and CDR2 SNEGSKA (reference sequence). The CDR3 sequence is 13 residues long. Losses at the gene ends were 6 bases for V and 5 bases for J; bases not matched to a gene: 7.

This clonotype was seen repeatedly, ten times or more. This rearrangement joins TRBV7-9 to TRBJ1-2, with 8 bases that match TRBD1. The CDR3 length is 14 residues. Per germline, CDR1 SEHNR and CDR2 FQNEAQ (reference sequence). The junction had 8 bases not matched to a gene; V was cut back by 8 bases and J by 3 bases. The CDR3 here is CASPGTGDDYGYTF. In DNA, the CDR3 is TGTGCCAGCCCCGGGACAGGTGATGACTATGGCTACACCTTC.

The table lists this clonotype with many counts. This CDR3 reads CSARPRSSSEAFF. The CDR3 nucleotides read TGCAGTGCTAGGCCAAGGAGCAGCTCTGAAGCTTTCTTT. The chain joins TRBV20-1 to TRBJ1-1; D is ambiguous. Trimming cost V 3 bases and J 6 bases, with 14 bases left between them. There are 13 residues in the CDR3. Germline V gene sequence: CDR1 DFQATT, CDR2 SNEGSKA (reference sequence).

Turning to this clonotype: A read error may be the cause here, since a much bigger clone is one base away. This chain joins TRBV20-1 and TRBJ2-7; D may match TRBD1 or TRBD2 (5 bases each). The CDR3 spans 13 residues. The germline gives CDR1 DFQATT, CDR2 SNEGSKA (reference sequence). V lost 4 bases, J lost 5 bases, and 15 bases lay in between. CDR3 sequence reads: CSAIRERGHEQYF. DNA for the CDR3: TGCAGTGCTATCCGGGAAAGGGGTCACGAGCAGTACTTC.

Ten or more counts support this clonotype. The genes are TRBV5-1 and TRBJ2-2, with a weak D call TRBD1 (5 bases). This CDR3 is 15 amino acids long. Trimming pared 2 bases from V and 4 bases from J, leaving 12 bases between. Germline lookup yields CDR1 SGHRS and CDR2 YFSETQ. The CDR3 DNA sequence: TGCGCCAGCAGCTTATTAGGCCAGGGCACCGGGGAGCTGTTTTTT. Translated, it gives CASSLLGQGTGELFF.

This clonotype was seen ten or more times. CDR3 nucleotides: TGTGCCAGCAGTGCACCGGGACCACCTACCCAGTACTTC. Translation gives CASSAPGPPTQYF. The genes are TRBV6-1 and TRBJ2-5; TRBD1 or TRBD2 may be the D gene (5 bases each). The V end lost 4 bases, the J end lost 8 bases, and 14 bases lay between the germline ends. The CDR3 contains 13 residues. Germline CDR1 MNHNS, CDR2 SASEGT.

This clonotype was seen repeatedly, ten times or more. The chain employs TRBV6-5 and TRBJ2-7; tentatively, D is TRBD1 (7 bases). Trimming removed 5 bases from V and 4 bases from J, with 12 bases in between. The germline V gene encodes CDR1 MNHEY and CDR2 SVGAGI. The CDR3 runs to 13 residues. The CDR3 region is CASSQQGGYEQYF. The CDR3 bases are TGTGCCAGCAGTCAGCAGGGGGGATACGAGCAGTACTTC.

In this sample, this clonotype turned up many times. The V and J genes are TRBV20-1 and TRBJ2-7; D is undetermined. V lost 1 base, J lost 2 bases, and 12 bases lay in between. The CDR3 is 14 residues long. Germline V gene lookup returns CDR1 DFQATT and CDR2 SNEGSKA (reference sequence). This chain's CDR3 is CSARAGQVAYEQYF. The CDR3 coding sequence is TGCAGTGCTAGAGCAGGCCAAGTTGCCTACGAGCAGTACTTC.

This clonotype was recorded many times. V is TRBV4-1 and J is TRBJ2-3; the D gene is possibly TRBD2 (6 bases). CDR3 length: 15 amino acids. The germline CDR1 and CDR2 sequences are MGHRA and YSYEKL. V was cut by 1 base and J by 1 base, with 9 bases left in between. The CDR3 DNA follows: TGCGCCAGCAGCCAAGCCGGGAGCGGCACAGATACGCAGTATTTT. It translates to CASSQAGSGTDTQYF.